These T cell receptor beta chains were read from a single sample in a study of T cells after posttransplantation cyclophosphamide. TCRdb's table, derived via immunoSEQ multiplex PCR, lists solely in-frame clones and lacks some. The table has about 28,000 clones, 86% seen once. The specimen was PBMCs. The receptors here all came from a man between 45 and 60 years old. Both conserved end residues are trimmed from each CDR3.

TRBV15	TRBJ2-1	ATSRDPAVGEQF
TRBV5-1	TRBJ2-7	ASSRALALSYEQY
TRBV21-1	TRBJ2-7	ASSKTGDYEQY
TRBV5-1	TRBJ2-1	ASSVLAGLGNEQF
TRBV6-1	TRBJ1-4	ASSGESSGTTNEKLF
TRBV30	TRBJ1-2	ACLPLTGKHGYT
TRBV28	TRBJ1-6	ASSSYKGGDSPLH
TRBV9	TRBJ2-2	ASSVTGTGDNRELF
TRBV5-5	TRBJ1-2	ASRRQGFADGYT
TRBV4-3	TRBJ2-1	ASSQKPGAGMINEQF
TRBV6-6	TRBJ1-4	ASGMWAGEKLF
TRBV7-9	TRBJ2-3	ASSSGIYLTDTQY
TRBV6-1	TRBJ1-1	ASSAPTVRNTEAF
TRBV4-1	TRBJ2-1	ASSHATSGVYNEQF
TRBV4-1	TRBJ2-1	ASSQVITGYDNEQF